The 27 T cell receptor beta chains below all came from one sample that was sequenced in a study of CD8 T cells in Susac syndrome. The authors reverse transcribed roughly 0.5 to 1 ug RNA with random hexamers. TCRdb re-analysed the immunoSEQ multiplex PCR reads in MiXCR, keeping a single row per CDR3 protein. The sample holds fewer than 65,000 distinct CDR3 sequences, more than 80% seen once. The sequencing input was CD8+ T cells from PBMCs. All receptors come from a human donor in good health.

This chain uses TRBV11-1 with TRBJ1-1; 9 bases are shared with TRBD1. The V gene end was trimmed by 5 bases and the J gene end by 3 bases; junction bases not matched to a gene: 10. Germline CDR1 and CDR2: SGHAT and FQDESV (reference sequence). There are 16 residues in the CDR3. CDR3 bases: TGTGCCAGCAGCAGATACAGGGGGCAGGGGGACACTGAAGCTTTCTTT. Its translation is CASSRYRGQGDTEAFF.

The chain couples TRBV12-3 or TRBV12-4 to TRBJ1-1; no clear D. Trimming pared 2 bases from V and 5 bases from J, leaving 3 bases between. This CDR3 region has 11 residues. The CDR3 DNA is TGTGCCAGCAGTTTAAGTACTGAAGCTTTCTTT. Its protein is CASSLSTEAFF.

The CDR3 loop is CASSLVELVNTGELFF. The CDR3 DNA reads TGTGCCAGCAGCTTAGTTGAACTGGTTAACACCGGGGAGCTGTTTTTT. J is TRBJ2-2 and V is TRBV7-6; D gene unclear. Germline CDR1 is SGHVS and CDR2 is FNYEAQ. The CDR3 has 16 residues. V lost 1 base, J lost 2 bases, and 11 bases lay in between.

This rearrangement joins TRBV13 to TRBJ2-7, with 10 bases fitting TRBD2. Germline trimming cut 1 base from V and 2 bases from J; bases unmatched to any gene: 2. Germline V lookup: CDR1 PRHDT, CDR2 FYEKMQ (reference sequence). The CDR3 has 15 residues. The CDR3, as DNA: TGTGCCAGCAGCTTAGTAACTAGCGGGGCCTACGAGCAGTACTTC. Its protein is CASSLVTSGAYEQYF.

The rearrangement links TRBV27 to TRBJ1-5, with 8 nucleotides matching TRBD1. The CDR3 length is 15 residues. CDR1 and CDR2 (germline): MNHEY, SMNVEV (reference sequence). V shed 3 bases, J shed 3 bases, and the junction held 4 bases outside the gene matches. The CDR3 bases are TGTGCCAGCAGTTTTGGGACAGGTAACAATCAGCCCCAGCATTTT. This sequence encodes CASSFGTGNNQPQHF.

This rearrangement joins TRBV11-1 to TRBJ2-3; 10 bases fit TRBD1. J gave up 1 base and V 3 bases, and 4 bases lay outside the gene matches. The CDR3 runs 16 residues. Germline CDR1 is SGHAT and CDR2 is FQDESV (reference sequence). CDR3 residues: CASSLGTGEGTDTQYF. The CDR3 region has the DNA TGTGCCAGCAGCTTGGGGACAGGGGAAGGCACAGATACGCAGTATTTT.

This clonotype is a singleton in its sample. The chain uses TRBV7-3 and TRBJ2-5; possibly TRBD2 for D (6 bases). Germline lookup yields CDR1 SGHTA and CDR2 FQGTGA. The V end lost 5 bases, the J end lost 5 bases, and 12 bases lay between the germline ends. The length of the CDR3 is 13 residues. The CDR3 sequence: CASSEEGEETQYF. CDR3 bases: TGTGCCAGCAGCGAGGAGGGTGAGGAGACCCAGTACTTC.

This chain's CDR3 is CASSGQALRNTEAFF. The CDR3 DNA reads TGTGCCAGCAGTGGGCAGGCGCTGAGGAACACTGAAGCTTTCTTT. The chain carries TRBV2 and TRBJ1-1, with D unresolved. The CDR3 covers 15 residues. Germline CDR1 SNHLY, CDR2 FYNNEI. The V gene lost 4 bases and the J gene lost 1 base, with 13 bases spanning the gap.

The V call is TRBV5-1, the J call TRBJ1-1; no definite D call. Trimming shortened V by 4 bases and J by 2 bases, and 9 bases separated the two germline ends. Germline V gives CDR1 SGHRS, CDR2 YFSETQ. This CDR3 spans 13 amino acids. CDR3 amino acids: CASSQRGNTEAFF. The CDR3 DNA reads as TGCGCCAGCAGCCAGAGAGGAAACACTGAAGCTTTCTTT.

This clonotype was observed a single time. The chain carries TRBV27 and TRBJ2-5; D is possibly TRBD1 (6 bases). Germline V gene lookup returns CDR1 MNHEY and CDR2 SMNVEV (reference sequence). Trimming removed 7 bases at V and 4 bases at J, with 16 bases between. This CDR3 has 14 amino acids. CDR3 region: CASTRIGGGETQYF. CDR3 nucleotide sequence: TGTGCCAGCACCAGAATAGGGGGTGGAGAGACCCAGTACTTC.

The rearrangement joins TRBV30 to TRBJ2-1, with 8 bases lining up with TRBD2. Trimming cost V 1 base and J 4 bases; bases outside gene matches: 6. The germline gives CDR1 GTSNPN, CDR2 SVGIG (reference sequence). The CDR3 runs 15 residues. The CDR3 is CAWSARSGGYNEQFF. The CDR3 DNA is TGTGCCTGGAGTGCACGGAGCGGGGGTTACAATGAGCAGTTCTTC. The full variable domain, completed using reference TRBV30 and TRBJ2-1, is SQTIHQWPATLVQPVGSPLSLECTVEGTSNPNLYWYRQAAGRGLQLLFYSVGIGQISSEVPQNLSASRPQDRQFILSSKKLLLSDSGFYLCAWSARSGGYNEQFFGPGTRLTVL.

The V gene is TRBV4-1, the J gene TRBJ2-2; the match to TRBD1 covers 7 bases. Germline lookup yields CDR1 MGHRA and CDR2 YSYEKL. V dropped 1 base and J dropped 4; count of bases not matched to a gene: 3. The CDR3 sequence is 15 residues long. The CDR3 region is CASSQAAGGTGELFF. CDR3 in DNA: TGCGCCAGCAGCCAAGCCGCAGGGGGCACCGGGGAGCTGTTTTTT.

The CDR3, as DNA: TGTGCCAGCAGCCCCTACAGGGGTTGGGAGACCCAGTACTTC. Its translation: CASSPYRGWETQYF. The chain links TRBV7-6 to TRBJ2-5; 7 bases map to TRBD1. The germline CDR1 and CDR2 sequences are SGHVS and FNYEAQ. This CDR3 comprises 14 residues. J was trimmed by 5 bases and V by 5 bases; bases with no gene match: 8.

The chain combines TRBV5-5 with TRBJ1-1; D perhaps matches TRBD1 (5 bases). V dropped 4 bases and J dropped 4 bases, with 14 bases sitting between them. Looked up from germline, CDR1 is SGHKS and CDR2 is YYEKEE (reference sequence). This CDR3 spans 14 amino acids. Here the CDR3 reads CASSMGPPGTEAFF. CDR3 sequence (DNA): TGTGCCAGCAGCATGGGACCTCCGGGCACTGAAGCTTTCTTT.

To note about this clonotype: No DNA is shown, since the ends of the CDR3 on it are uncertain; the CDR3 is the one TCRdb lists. CDR3 sequence: CASSLWGGGTEASF. J is TRBJ1-1 and V is TRBV13; the table's D call TRBD1 went unverified against the DNA. The CDR3 is made up of 14 amino acids, end residues included. Germline V CDR1 and CDR2: PRHDT, FYEKMQ (reference sequence).

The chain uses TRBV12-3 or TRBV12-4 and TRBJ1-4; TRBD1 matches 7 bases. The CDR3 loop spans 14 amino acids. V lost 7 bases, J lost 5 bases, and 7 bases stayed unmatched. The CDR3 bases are TGTGCCAGCAACAGACAGGGAGAGAATGAAAAACTGTTTTTT. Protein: CASNRQGENEKLFF.

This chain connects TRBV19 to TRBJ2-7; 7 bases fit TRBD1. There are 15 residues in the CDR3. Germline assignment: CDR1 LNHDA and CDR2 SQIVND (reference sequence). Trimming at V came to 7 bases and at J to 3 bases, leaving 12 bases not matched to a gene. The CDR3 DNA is TGTGCCAGTACCCCTTCTGCAGGGGGAGACTACGAGCAGTACTTC. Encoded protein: CASTPSAGGDYEQYF.

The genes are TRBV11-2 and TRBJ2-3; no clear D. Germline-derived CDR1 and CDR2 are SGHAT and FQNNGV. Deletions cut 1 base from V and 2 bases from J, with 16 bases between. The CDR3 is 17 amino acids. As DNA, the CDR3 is TGTGCCAGCAGCTTAGGAGTCTCCTTAACTTTCACAGATACGCAGTATTTT. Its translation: CASSLGVSLTFTDTQYF.

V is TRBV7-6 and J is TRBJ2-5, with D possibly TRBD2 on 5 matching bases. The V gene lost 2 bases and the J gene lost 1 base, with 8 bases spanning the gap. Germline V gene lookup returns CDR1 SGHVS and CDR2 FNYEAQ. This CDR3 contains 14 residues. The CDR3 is CASSLWAGQETQYF. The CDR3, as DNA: TGTGCCAGCAGCTTATGGGCGGGCCAAGAGACCCAGTACTTC.

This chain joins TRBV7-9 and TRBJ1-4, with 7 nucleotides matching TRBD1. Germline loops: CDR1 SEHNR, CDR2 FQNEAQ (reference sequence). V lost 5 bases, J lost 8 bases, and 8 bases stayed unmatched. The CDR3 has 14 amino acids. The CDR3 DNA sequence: TGTGCCAGCAGCCACGACAGGGCGCGGGAAAAACTGTTTTTT. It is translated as CASSHDRAREKLFF.

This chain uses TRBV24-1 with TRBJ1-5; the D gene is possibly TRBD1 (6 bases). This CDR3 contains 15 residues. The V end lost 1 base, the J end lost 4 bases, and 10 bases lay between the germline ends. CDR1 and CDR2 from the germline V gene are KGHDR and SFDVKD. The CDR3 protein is CATSDFGGPNQPQHF. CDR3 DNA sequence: TGTGCCACCAGTGATTTTGGGGGGCCGAATCAGCCCCAGCATTTT.

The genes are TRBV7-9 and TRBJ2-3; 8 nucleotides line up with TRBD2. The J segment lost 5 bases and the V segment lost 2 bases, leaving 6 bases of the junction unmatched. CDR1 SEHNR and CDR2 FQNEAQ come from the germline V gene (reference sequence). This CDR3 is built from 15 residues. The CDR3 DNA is TGTGCCAGCAGCTTATGGCGGGGGGCCGGAGATACGCAGTATTTT. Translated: CASSLWRGAGDTQYF.

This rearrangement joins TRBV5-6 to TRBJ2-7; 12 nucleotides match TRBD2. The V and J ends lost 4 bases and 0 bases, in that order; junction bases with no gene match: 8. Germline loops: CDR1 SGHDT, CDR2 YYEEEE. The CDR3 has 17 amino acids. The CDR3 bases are TGTGCCAGCAGCCCTGGACTAGCGGGGCAGAGCTCCTACGAGCAGTACTTC. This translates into CASSPGLAGQSSYEQYF.

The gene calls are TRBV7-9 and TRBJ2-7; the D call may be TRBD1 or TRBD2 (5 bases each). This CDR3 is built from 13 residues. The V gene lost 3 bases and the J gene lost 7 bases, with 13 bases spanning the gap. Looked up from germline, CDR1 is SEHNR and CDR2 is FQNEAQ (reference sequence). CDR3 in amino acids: CASSLQGEKEQYF. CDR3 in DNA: TGTGCCAGCAGCTTGCAGGGAGAAAAGGAGCAGTACTTC.

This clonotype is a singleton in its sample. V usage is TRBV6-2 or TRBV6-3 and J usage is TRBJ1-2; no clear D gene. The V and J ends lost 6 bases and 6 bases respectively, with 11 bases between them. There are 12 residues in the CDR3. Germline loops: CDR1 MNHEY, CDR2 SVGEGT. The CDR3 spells CASSLASHGYTF. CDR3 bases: TGTGCCAGCAGCCTCGCGTCGCATGGCTACACCTTC.

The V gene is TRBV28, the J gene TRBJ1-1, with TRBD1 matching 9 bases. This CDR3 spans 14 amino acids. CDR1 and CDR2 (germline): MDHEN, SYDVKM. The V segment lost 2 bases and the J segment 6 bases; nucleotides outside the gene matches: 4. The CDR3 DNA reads TGTGCCAGCAGTTTAGGGACAGGGCTCGCTGAAGCTTTCTTT. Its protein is CASSLGTGLAEAFF.

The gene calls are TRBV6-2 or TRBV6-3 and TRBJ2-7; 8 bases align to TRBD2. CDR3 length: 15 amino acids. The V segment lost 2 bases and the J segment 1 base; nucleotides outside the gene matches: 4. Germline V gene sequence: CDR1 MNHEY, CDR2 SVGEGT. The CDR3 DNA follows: TGTGCCAGCAGTTACGTTGGCGGGGGGTCCTACGAGCAGTACTTC. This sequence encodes CASSYVGGGSYEQYF.